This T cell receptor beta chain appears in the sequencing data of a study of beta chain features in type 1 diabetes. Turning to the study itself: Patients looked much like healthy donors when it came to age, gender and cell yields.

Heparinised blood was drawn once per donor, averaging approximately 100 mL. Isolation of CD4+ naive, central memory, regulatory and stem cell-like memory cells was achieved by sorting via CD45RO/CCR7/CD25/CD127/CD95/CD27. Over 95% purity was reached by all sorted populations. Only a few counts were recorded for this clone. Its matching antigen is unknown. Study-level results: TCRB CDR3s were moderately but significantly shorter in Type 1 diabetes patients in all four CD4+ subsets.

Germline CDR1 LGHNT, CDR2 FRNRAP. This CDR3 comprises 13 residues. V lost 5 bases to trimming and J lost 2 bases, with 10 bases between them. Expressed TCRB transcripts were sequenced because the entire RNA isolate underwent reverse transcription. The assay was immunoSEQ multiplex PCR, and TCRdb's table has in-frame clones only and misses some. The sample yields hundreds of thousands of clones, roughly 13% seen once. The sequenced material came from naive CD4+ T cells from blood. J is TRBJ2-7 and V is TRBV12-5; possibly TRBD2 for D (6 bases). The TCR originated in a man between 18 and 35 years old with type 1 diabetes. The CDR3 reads CASGSGLPYEQYF. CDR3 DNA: TGTGCTAGTGGTAGCGGGCTTCCCTACGAGCAGTACTTC.